This paragraph covers one TCR beta chain sequence. This entry comes from a study of blood T cell repertoires in COVID-19. The overall study: PBMCs, B-cell-depleted T cells, or T cells were the source of the cDNA or gDNA that made up the material.

As processed by the authors: Estimation of nucleated cell counts relied on the amplification of reference gene primers. Measured with immunoSEQ multiplex PCR; TCRdb has only the in-frame clones, and not every one. The V and J calls and clone size were taken over from that table, and D and trimming were inferred from the DNA. The sample lists about 350,000 clones; approximately 89% were seen once. Looked up from germline, CDR1 is GTSNPN and CDR2 is SVGIG (reference sequence). The CDR3 has 15 residues. Trimming removed 4 bases from V and 5 bases from J; junction bases left unmatched: 10. Cohort allocation depended upon clinical history that participants reported. The study counted Cohort 3 donors as recovered given two negative PCRs, clearance, or symptom resolution.

The sequence was collected from a woman aged 30 to 39 who had recovered from COVID-19. The sample consisted of PBMCs or T cells enriched from blood (not recorded which). V is TRBV30 and J is TRBJ2-7; TRBD1 aligns across 11 bases. CDR3: CAWTHRDRGTNEQYF. The CDR3 region has the DNA TGTGCCTGGACCCACCGGGACAGGGGGACTAACGAGCAGTACTTC.